This T cell receptor (beta chain) was obtained from a study of cytomegalovirus exposure and HLA in healthy donors. The PCR employed 60 Vbeta primers together with 13 Jbeta primers. TCRdb's copy holds only in-frame clones and misses some; the assay was immunoSEQ multiplex PCR. The sample has roughly 130,000 clones, roughly two thirds seen once. The table lists this clone with a few counts. All donors participated as healthy donors of bone marrow. The material sequenced was PBMCs. This receptor was identified in a man aged 30 to 45 in good health and CMV-seropositive.

The CDR3, as DNA: TGTGCCAGCTCACTCGGAGCATCCTACGAGCAGTACTTC. Its translation is CASSLGASYEQYF. This chain uses TRBV18 with TRBJ2-7; D call uncertain. This CDR3 contains 13 residues. Per germline, CDR1 KGHSH and CDR2 LQKENI. The V end lost 4 bases, the J end lost 1 base, and 8 bases lay between the germline ends.